One and the same sample provided the 10 T cell receptor beta chains below, sequenced in a study of T cell changes during pregnancy in multiple sclerosis. TCRdb's copy holds only in-frame clones and misses some; the assay was immunoSEQ multiplex PCR. The sample contains approximately 110,000 clones, approximately 93% of which appear only once. The starting material was peripheral blood, obtained after pregnancy. The origin of the receptors is a female donor with multiple sclerosis, enrolled in a pregnancy study.

About this clone itself: Germline is not matched at one junction end, which may reflect a read error. Other nucleotide sequences in the sample specify the same CDR3. V and J are TRBV7-7 and TRBJ2-2; the D is unclear. The CDR3 is made up of 12 amino acids. Germline loops: CDR1 SSHAT, CDR2 FNYEAQ (reference sequence). The CDR3 bases are TGTGCTAGCAGCCCGTCCACCGGGGAGCTGTTTTTT. Its translation: CASSPSTGELFF.

This clone was seen a single time. The rearrangement joins TRBV5-6 to TRBJ2-5; possible D gene TRBD1, 6 bases. Germline CDR1 is SGHDT and CDR2 is YYEEEE. The CDR3 is 14 amino acids. Trimming stripped 2 bases from V and 2 bases from J, with 10 bases between. CDR3: CASSFPGQQETQYF. The CDR3 coding sequence is TGTGCCAGCAGCTTCCCGGGACAACAAGAGACCCAGTACTTC.

The rearrangement joins TRBV6-5 to TRBJ2-7; 7 positions match TRBD2. The CDR3 has 13 residues. Losses at the gene ends were 7 bases for V and 5 bases for J; bases not matched to a gene: 8. Per germline, CDR1 MNHEY and CDR2 SVGAGI. CDR3 in amino acids: CASMGGGTDEQYF. The CDR3 bases are TGTGCCAGCATGGGGGGGGGTACTGACGAGCAGTACTTC.

This clone occurred once. The chain recombines TRBV9 with TRBJ2-4; the D gene is possibly TRBD2 (5 bases). The germline V and J ends were trimmed by 0 bases and 6 bases, with 13 bases remaining between them. Germline CDR1 and CDR2: SGDLS and YYNGEE. The CDR3 contains 15 residues. CDR3: CASSVAEGPRNIQYF. CDR3 in DNA: TGTGCCAGCAGCGTAGCTGAGGGTCCAAGAAACATTCAGTACTTC.

This clone showed up just once. The chain joins TRBV9 to TRBJ2-2; 7 bases are a match to TRBD1. V was clipped by 4 bases and J by 1 base; unmatched bases: 7. Germline CDR1 and CDR2: SGDLS and YYNGEE. This CDR3 has 16 amino acids. CDR3 DNA sequence: TGTGCCAGCAGCCTGGGACAGAGTATGAACACCGGGGAGCTGTTTTTT. This sequence encodes CASSLGQSMNTGELFF.

V gene TRBV2 combines with J gene TRBJ1-2, with a tentative D call TRBD1 (6 bases). The germline CDR1 and CDR2 sequences are SNHLY and FYNNEI. The V gene lost 6 bases and the J gene lost 3 bases, with 11 bases spanning the gap. The CDR3 spans 13 residues. CDR3 DNA sequence: TGTGCCAGCAGGGGCAGGGGTGACTATGGCTACACCTTC. Residues: CASRGRGDYGYTF.

The chain uses TRBV5-6 and TRBJ2-5; 11 bases match TRBD2. The CDR3 totals 15 residues. In germline, CDR1 is SGHDT, CDR2 YYEEEE. Trimming cost V 6 bases and J 3 bases; bases outside gene matches: 7. The CDR3 bases are TGTGCCAGCACCCATCTGACTAGCGGGGAAGAGACCCAGTACTTC. Its protein is CASTHLTSGEETQYF.

This chain links TRBV7-3 with TRBJ2-1; 8 nucleotides agree with TRBD1. CDR1 is SGHTA and CDR2 is FQGTGA in the germline V gene. With 1 base clipped from V and 8 bases from J, the junction kept 13 bases outside the gene matches. The CDR3 length is 17 residues. Here the CDR3 reads CASSLSSGGRDGDEQFF. CDR3 nucleotide sequence: TGTGCCAGCAGCTTAAGTTCAGGGGGCAGGGATGGCGATGAGCAGTTCTTC.

The J gene is TRBJ1-2, the V gene TRBV19, with 7 nucleotides matching TRBD1. The germline V gene encodes CDR1 LNHDA and CDR2 SQIVND (reference sequence). There are 14 residues in the CDR3. Trimming removed 7 bases from V and 2 bases from J; junction bases left unmatched: 7. Written as DNA, the CDR3 is TGTGCCAGTAAGGCGGGACAGAAAAACTATGGCTACACCTTC. Translating gives CASKAGQKNYGYTF.

The V call is TRBV19, the J call TRBJ1-3; no reliable D call. The V end lost 4 bases, the J end lost 0 bases, and 7 bases lay between the germline ends. Germline lookup yields CDR1 LNHDA and CDR2 SQIVND (reference sequence). The CDR3 extends over 14 amino acids. This CDR3 reads CASSSAHSGNTIYF. CDR3 bases: TGTGCCAGTAGTAGTGCACACTCTGGAAACACCATATATTTT.